A single sample is the source of the 29 T cell receptor beta chains below, sequenced in a study of OX40 agonist ivuxolimab in advanced cancers. Profiling relied on immunoSEQ multiplex PCR, and the TCRdb table lists in-frame clones only, not all of them. The sample shows approximately 70,000 clones, approximately 94% of them seen only once. The sequencing here drew on CD4+ or CD8+ T cells sorted from blood, taken in a trial of the OX40 agonist ivuxolimab. The receptors derive from an adult with an advanced solid tumor such as melanoma, head and neck, liver or kidney cancer.

The V gene is TRBV11-2, the J gene TRBJ2-3; D perhaps matches TRBD2 (6 bases). V lost 4 bases to trimming and J lost 2 bases, with 19 bases between them. Germline V gene data show CDR1 as SGHAT and CDR2 as FQNNGV. This CDR3 has 17 residues. The CDR3 reads CASSSLGGESPTDTQYF. Here the CDR3 DNA reads TGTGCCAGCAGCTCCCTCGGGGGAGAGTCCCCCACAGATACGCAGTATTTT. The full variable domain, its missing parts supplied by reference TRBV11-2 and TRBJ2-3, is EAGVAQSPRYKIIEKRQSVAFWCNPISGHATLYWYQQILGQGPKLLIQFQNNGVVDDSQLPKDRFSAERLKGVDSTLKIQPAKLEDSAVYLCASSSLGGESPTDTQYFGPGTRLTVL.

The rearrangement joins TRBV7-3 to TRBJ2-7; 9 bases are shared with TRBD1. Germline V gives CDR1 SGHTA, CDR2 FQGTGA. V gave up 2 bases and J gave up 4 bases; unmatched junction bases: 6. The CDR3 runs 15 residues. The DNA of the CDR3 is TGTGCCAGCAGCTTACGGGGGACAGGGTCGTACGAGCAGTACTTC. Its translation: CASSLRGTGSYEQYF.

The CDR3 loop is CASSSPASGGAYYEQYF. For the CDR3, the DNA is TGTGCCAGCAGCTCCCCCGCTTCAGGGGGCGCTTACTACGAGCAGTACTTC. This chain uses TRBV7-2 with TRBJ2-7; 8 bases line up with TRBD1. This CDR3 is 17 amino acids long. J was trimmed by 3 bases and V by 4 bases; bases with no gene match: 14. CDR1 and CDR2 from the germline V gene are SGHTA and FQGNSA.

The chain joins TRBV9 to TRBJ1-3; TRBD1 might be the D (5 bases). This CDR3 comprises 15 residues. Per the germline V gene, CDR1 is SGDLS and CDR2 is YYNGEE. Trimming removed 0 bases at V and 7 bases at J, with 14 bases between. This CDR3 reads CASSVESPGTNTIYF. CDR3 bases: TGTGCCAGCAGCGTAGAATCCCCAGGGACCAACACCATATATTTT.

This chain uses TRBV19 with TRBJ2-7, with D perhaps matching TRBD1 (6 bases). The CDR3 sequence is 13 residues long. V was pared by 3 bases and J by 7 bases, with 13 bases between. Per the germline V gene, CDR1 is LNHDA and CDR2 is SQIVND (reference sequence). The CDR3 loop is CASSMNRDGEQYF. The CDR3 nucleotides are TGTGCCAGTAGTATGAACAGGGACGGGGAGCAGTACTTC.

The rearrangement uses TRBV13 and TRBJ2-2; 10 nucleotides align to TRBD2. CDR1 is PRHDT, CDR2 FYEKMQ, per germline (reference sequence). J was trimmed by 6 bases and V by 5 bases; bases with no gene match: 12. The CDR3 spans 17 residues. This CDR3 is CASSGEGLASSAGELFF. The DNA for the CDR3 is TGTGCCAGCAGCGGAGAGGGACTAGCGAGTTCCGCCGGGGAGCTGTTTTTT.

CDR3 DNA: TGCAGCGTTGAATCCAGGGCTCTGAACACTGAAGCTTTCTTT. It translates to CSVESRALNTEAFF. The chain couples TRBV29-1 to TRBJ1-1; D possibly corresponds to TRBD1 (5 bases). The CDR3 consists of 14 residues. V lost 2 bases and J lost 0, with 10 bases in between. CDR1 and CDR2 (germline): SQVTM, ANQGSEA.

The chain couples TRBV5-1 to TRBJ2-3; D tentatively fits TRBD1 or TRBD2 (5 bases each). CDR3 length equals 14 residues. The germline CDR1 and CDR2 sequences are SGHRS and YFSETQ. Between the trimmed V and J ends, which lost 3 bases and 5 bases, there was a span of 13 bases. The CDR3 sequence is CASSSTRGLDTQYF. As DNA, the CDR3 is TGCGCCAGCAGCTCCACCCGGGGCTTAGATACGCAGTATTTT. Using reference TRBV5-1 and TRBJ2-3 for the parts outside the CDR3, the full variable domain is KAGVTQTPRYLIKTRGQQVTLSCSPISGHRSVSWYQQTPGQGLQFLFEYFSETQRNKGNFPGRFSGRQFSNSRSEMNVSTLELGDSALYLCASSSTRGLDTQYFGPGTRLTVL.

V usage is TRBV7-6 and J usage is TRBJ2-1; no firm D call. V shed 3 bases and J shed 9 bases, with 12 bases lying between them. The CDR3 has 13 residues. In germline, CDR1 is SGHVS, CDR2 FNYEAQ. The CDR3 sequence is CASSFALDGEQFF. In DNA, the CDR3 is TGTGCCAGCAGCTTCGCTCTGGATGGTGAGCAGTTCTTC.

The rearrangement links TRBV5-1 to TRBJ2-6; no firm D call. In germline, CDR1 is SGHRS, CDR2 YFSETQ. V was clipped by 0 bases and J by 1 base, with 5 bases between them. CDR3 length: 15 residues. CDR3 residues: CASSLELSGANVLTF. The DNA for the CDR3 is TGCGCCAGCAGCTTGGAGTTGTCTGGGGCCAACGTCCTGACTTTC.

The chain combines TRBV5-1 with TRBJ2-5, with a possible D match to TRBD2 (6 bases). V was cut by 8 bases and J by 7 bases, with 18 bases left in between. The CDR3 sequence is 13 residues long. Germline V gene data show CDR1 as SGHRS and CDR2 as YFSETQ. The CDR3 nucleotides read TGCGCCAGTAGAACCTTCAAGGAGGGGACCCAGTACTTC. It yields the protein CASRTFKEGTQYF.

The rearrangement joins TRBV7-2 to TRBJ1-1; D call uncertain. This CDR3 is 15 amino acids long. Germline lookup yields CDR1 SGHTA and CDR2 FQGNSA. Trimming shortened V by 1 base and J by 1 base, and 10 bases separated the two germline ends. The CDR3 loop reads CASSLGGVGNTEAFF. As DNA, the CDR3 is TGTGCCAGCAGCTTAGGCGGGGTAGGGAACACTGAAGCTTTCTTT.

The chain uses TRBV5-1 and TRBJ2-7, with 10 bases lining up with TRBD1. The germline CDR1 and CDR2 sequences are SGHRS and YFSETQ. The CDR3 has 15 residues. V shed 3 bases and J 5 bases; nucleotides not matched to a gene: 8. The CDR3 coding sequence is TGCGCCAGCAGCTGGAGGGGACAGGGGTACGACGAGCAGTACTTC. This sequence encodes CASSWRGQGYDEQYF.

This chain connects TRBV25-1 to TRBJ2-5; TRBD1 aligns across 11 bases. CDR3 length: 16 amino acids. Germline CDR1 MGHDK, CDR2 SYGVNS. V shed 6 bases, J shed 4 bases, and the junction held 10 bases outside the gene matches. The CDR3 nucleotides are TGTGCCAGCAGGCCCGGGACAGGGGGTAGGGTAGAGACCCAGTACTTC. Protein sequence: CASRPGTGGRVETQYF.

The CDR3 spells CASSLQGELYGYTF. In nucleotides, the CDR3 is TGTGCCAGCAGTTTACAGGGGGAGCTCTATGGCTACACCTTC. This chain uses TRBV6-1 with TRBJ1-2; 8 bases agree with TRBD1. The J segment lost 4 bases and the V segment lost 5 bases, leaving 6 bases of the junction unmatched. This CDR3 comprises 14 residues. Germline V gene data show CDR1 as MNHNS and CDR2 as SASEGT.

V and J are TRBV2 and TRBJ2-5; 7 bases are a match to TRBD2. The V and J ends lost 4 bases and 4 bases, in that order; junction bases with no gene match: 6. The CDR3 has 14 residues. CDR1 and CDR2 from the germline V gene are SNHLY and FYNNEI. The CDR3 sequence: CASSGGGPVETQYF. The CDR3 DNA is TGTGCCAGCAGTGGGGGAGGGCCCGTAGAGACCCAGTACTTC.

The chain couples TRBV18 to TRBJ2-5; D may correspond to TRBD1 or TRBD2 (6 bases each). V was cut by 4 bases and J by 4 bases, with 13 bases left in between. This CDR3 is 14 amino acids long. Looked up from germline, CDR1 is KGHSH and CDR2 is LQKENI. The CDR3 DNA sequence: TGTGCCAGCTCACGGGGGGCGCAGGGAGAGACCCAGTACTTC. Amino acid sequence: CASSRGAQGETQYF.

This chain joins TRBV7-3 and TRBJ2-1; D may be TRBD2 (5 bases). There are 14 residues in the CDR3. Germline V gives CDR1 SGHTA, CDR2 FQGTGA. V shed 5 bases and J shed 6 bases, with 14 bases lying between them. The CDR3 loop reads CASSLGLAVNEQFF. CDR3 DNA sequence: TGTGCCAGCAGCCTCGGGCTAGCCGTCAATGAGCAGTTCTTC.

The chain employs TRBV21-1 and TRBJ2-1; the table's TRBD2 call for D was not verified on the DNA. TRBV21-1 is a pseudogene. The CDR3 is made up of 17 amino acids. CDR3 coding DNA: TGTGCCAGCAGCAAAGGGGGGACTAGCGGGAGTATCCATGAGCAGTTCTTC. Its protein product is CASSKGGTSGSIHEQFF.

This clone was detected only once. The chain employs TRBV4-3 and TRBJ2-7; D not certain. Trimming stripped 0 bases from V and 3 bases from J, with 6 bases between. Germline V gene sequence: CDR1 LGHNA, CDR2 YSLEER. The CDR3 has 13 residues. CDR3 in DNA: TGCGCCAGCAGCCAAGAGAGAAGCTACGAGCAGTACTTC. Amino acid sequence: CASSQERSYEQYF.

This chain connects TRBV28 to TRBJ2-7; 7 bases agree with TRBD1. The CDR3 covers 16 residues. Unmatched junction bases numbered 14, after V lost 4 bases and J lost 5 bases. CDR1 MDHEN and CDR2 SYDVKM come from the germline V gene. CDR3 protein: CASSSQAIQGRHEQYF. In nucleotides, the CDR3 is TGTGCCAGCAGTTCCCAGGCTATACAGGGGCGGCACGAGCAGTACTTC.

V and J are TRBV7-2 and TRBJ1-1; D remains ambiguous. Germline CDR1 SGHTA, CDR2 FQGNSA. CDR3 length equals 12 residues. V was shortened by 3 bases and J by 10 bases, with 12 bases between the two germline ends. The DNA for the CDR3 is TGTGCCAGCAGCTTGGAGGGCTTTGGAGCTTTCTTT. The encoded protein is CASSLEGFGAFF. Using reference TRBV7-2 and TRBJ1-1 for the parts outside the CDR3, the full variable domain is GAGVSQSPSNKVTEKGKDVELRCDPISGHTALYWYRQSLGQGLEFLIYFQGNSAPDKSGLPSDRFSAERTGGSVSTLTIQRTQQEDSAVYLCASSLEGFGAFFGQGTRLTVV.

V is TRBV28 and J is TRBJ1-4; TRBD1 aligns across 7 bases. V shed 2 bases and J 7 bases; nucleotides not matched to a gene: 7. This CDR3 region has 15 residues. Germline V CDR1 and CDR2: MDHEN, SYDVKM. The CDR3 sequence: CASSLGGQVGEKLFF. The CDR3 nucleotides read TGTGCCAGCAGTTTAGGAGGACAGGTCGGTGAAAAACTGTTTTTT.

This rearrangement joins TRBV6-1 to TRBJ2-1, with D perhaps given as TRBD1 or TRBD2 (5 bases each). Per germline, CDR1 MNHNS and CDR2 SASEGT. The CDR3 spans 14 residues. With 4 bases removed from V and 5 bases from J, the gap between germline ends came to 12 bases. CDR3 residues: CASSVQEGNNEQFF. The CDR3 DNA reads as TGTGCCAGCAGTGTCCAAGAGGGGAACAATGAGCAGTTCTTC.

The genes are TRBV19 and TRBJ1-1, with TRBD1 matching 10 bases. This CDR3 spans 13 amino acids. Trimming cost V 6 bases and J 10 bases; bases outside gene matches: 8. Looked up from germline, CDR1 is LNHDA and CDR2 is SQIVND (reference sequence). The CDR3 nucleotides read TGTGCCAGTAGCGGAGGACAGGGGGACCCAGCTTTCTTT. It encodes CASSGGQGDPAFF.

This chain links TRBV6-5 with TRBJ2-3, with D perhaps given as TRBD1 or TRBD2 (5 bases each). The germline CDR1 and CDR2 sequences are MNHEY and SVGAGI. The ends were cut back, 7 bases at V and 2 bases at J, with 10 bases in the middle. This CDR3 spans 13 amino acids. The CDR3 reads CASIGANTDTQYF. The DNA of the CDR3 is TGTGCCAGCATCGGGGCCAACACAGATACGCAGTATTTT.

The V and J genes are TRBV5-4 and TRBJ2-7; no clear D. Trimming removed 7 bases from V and 3 bases from J, with 14 bases in between. CDR3 length: 13 amino acids. Per germline, CDR1 SGHNT and CDR2 YYREEE (reference sequence). For the CDR3, the DNA is TGTGCCAGCTCCGTACCCGGACGCTACGAGCAGTACTTC. Its translation is CASSVPGRYEQYF.

J is TRBJ2-1 and V is TRBV11-3, with D hard to call. Germline lookup yields CDR1 SGHNT and CDR2 YENEEA. The CDR3 extends over 16 amino acids. V was pared by 4 bases and J by 3 bases, with 16 bases between. This CDR3 reads CASSSLAPTHYNEQFF. The CDR3 DNA follows: TGTGCCAGCAGCTCCCTGGCCCCGACACACTACAATGAGCAGTTCTTC.

The chain links TRBV6-5 to TRBJ2-3, with D possibly TRBD1 on 6 matching bases. V was trimmed by 5 bases and J by 4 bases, leaving 10 bases between them. The CDR3 extends over 13 amino acids. Germline CDR1 is MNHEY and CDR2 is SVGAGI. The CDR3 is CASSRPGADTQYF. In DNA, the CDR3 is TGTGCCAGCAGTCGTCCAGGGGCAGATACGCAGTATTTT.